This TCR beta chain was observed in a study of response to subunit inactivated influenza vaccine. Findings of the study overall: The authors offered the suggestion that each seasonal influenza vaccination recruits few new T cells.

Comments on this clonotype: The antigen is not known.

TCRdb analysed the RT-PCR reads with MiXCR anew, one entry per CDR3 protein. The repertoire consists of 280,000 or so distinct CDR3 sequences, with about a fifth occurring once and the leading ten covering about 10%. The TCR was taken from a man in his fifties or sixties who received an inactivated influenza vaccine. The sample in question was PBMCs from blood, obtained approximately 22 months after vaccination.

The CDR3 DNA reads as TGCAGTGCTAGAGGGGGTTCTAGCTCCTACAATGAGCAGTTCTTC. It codes for CSARGGSSSYNEQFF. J is TRBJ2-1 and V is TRBV20-1, with D hard to call. This CDR3 region has 15 residues. V dropped 1 base and J dropped 0 bases, with 10 bases sitting between them. Germline V gives CDR1 DFQATT, CDR2 SNEGSKA (reference sequence).